The 2 T cell receptor beta chains below were found in one sample sequenced in a study of Ad26.COV2.S vaccination and SARS-CoV-2 variants (dated by TCRdb to the early 2020s). The treatment or condition label, read with the paper, signifies: about 20 received Ad26.COV2.S at low or high dose, single or two shots; several received placebo; per-sample allocation not given. For vaccine and placebo recipients, the sequenced repertoires came from samples collected on day 63 after the first injection. Libraries were made using the immunoSEQ multiplex PCR assay. TCRdb took this table from immuneACCESS and kept in-frame rearrangements with V and J called. Such tables lack part of the clones; where checked against another copy, unresolved V genes explain under half of the gap, and the rest is unexplained. The sample includes 350,000 to 400,000 clones, with 89% observed a single time. Clones ranked in the top ten supply about 2% of the sample.

This specimen was peripheral blood, taken in a trial of Ad26.COV2.S vaccine versus placebo. Source of these receptors: a person between 18 and 65 years old who received the Ad26.COV2.S COVID-19 vaccine or a placebo.

The chain carries TRBV5-1 and TRBJ2-3, with D possibly matching TRBD2 (5 bases). Per germline, CDR1 SGHRS and CDR2 YFSETQ. CDR3 length equals 15 residues. Trimming took off 3 bases at V and 0 bases at J, with 11 bases between the two ends. The CDR3 loop is CASSWSGGSTDTQYF. DNA for the CDR3: TGCGCCAGCAGCTGGAGCGGCGGAAGCACAGATACGCAGTATTTT.

This clone was detected only once. The CDR3 does not end in the conserved phenylalanine or tryptophan, so this is likely a read error. No DNA is shown, since the ends of the CDR3 on it are uncertain; the CDR3 is the one TCRdb lists. CDR3 sequence: CAWSMGLG. This chain connects TRBV30 to TRBJ2-7; the table's D call, TRBD1, was not checked against the DNA. Both ends counted, the CDR3 spans 8 residues. Per germline, CDR1 GTSNPN and CDR2 SVGIG (reference sequence).